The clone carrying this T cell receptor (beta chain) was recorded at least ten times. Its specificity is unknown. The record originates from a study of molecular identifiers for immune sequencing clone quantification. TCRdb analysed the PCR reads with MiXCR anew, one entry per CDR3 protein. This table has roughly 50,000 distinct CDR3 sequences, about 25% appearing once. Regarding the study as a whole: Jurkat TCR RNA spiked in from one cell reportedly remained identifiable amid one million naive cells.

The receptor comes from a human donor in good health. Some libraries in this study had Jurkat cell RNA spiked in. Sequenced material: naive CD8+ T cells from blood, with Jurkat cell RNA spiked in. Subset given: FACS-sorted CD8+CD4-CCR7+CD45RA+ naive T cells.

CDR3 DNA sequence: TGTGCCAGCACGGCGGGACTCACAGATACGCAGTATTTT. Translating gives CASTAGLTDTQYF. The rearrangement links TRBV6-6 to TRBJ2-3; D possibly corresponds to TRBD2 (6 bases). V gave up 7 bases and J gave up 2 bases, with 10 bases separating them. Germline lookup yields CDR1 MNHNY and CDR2 SVGAGI (reference sequence). This CDR3 spans 13 amino acids.